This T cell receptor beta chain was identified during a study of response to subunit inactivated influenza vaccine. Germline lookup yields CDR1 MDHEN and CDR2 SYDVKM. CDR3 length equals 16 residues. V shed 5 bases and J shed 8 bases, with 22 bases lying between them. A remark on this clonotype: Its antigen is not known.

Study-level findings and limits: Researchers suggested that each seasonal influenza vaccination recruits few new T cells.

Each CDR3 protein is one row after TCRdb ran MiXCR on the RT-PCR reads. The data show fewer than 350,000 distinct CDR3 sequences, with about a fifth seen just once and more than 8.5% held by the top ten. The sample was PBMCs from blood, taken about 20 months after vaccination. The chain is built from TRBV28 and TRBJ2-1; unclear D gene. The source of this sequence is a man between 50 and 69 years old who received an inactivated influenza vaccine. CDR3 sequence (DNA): TGTGCCAGCAGTGCTTGGATTGGCAGGAGTATTGATGAGCAGTTCTTC. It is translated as CASSAWIGRSIDEQFF.